The 32 T cell receptor beta chains reported below all come from one sample, sequenced in a study of OX40 agonist ivuxolimab in advanced cancers. Data came from immunoSEQ multiplex PCR; TCRdb stores just in-frame clones and leaves some out. The table lists about 71,000 clones, 85% to 95% of them singletons. The sequencing used CD4+ or CD8+ T cells sorted from blood, collected in a trial of the OX40 agonist ivuxolimab. The receptors were gathered from an adult with an advanced solid tumor such as melanoma, head and neck, liver or kidney cancer.

This clone was picked up a small number of times. CDR3 nucleotides: TGTGCCAGCAGTCGGACAGGGAGGGTTGAAGCTTTCTTT. This encodes CASSRTGRVEAFF. The rearrangement links TRBV28 to TRBJ1-1, with TRBD1 identical over 8 bases. The CDR3 runs to 13 residues. Germline V gene sequence: CDR1 MDHEN, CDR2 SYDVKM. Trimming took 5 bases from V and 7 from J; bases not matched to a gene: 6.

The gene calls are TRBV29-1 and TRBJ1-1; TRBD1 agrees at 7 bases. CDR3 length equals 17 residues. With 3 bases clipped from V and 0 bases from J, the junction kept 13 bases outside the gene matches. Germline V gives CDR1 SQVTM, CDR2 ANQGSEA. CDR3 residues: CSVDSGQAVRVNTEAFF. In DNA, the CDR3 is TGCAGCGTTGATTCCGGACAGGCCGTAAGGGTGAACACTGAAGCTTTCTTT.

V usage is TRBV16 and J usage is TRBJ2-2; 7 positions match TRBD1. The CDR3 is 16 residues long. CDR1 is KGHSY, CDR2 FQNENV, per germline. The V segment lost 8 bases and the J segment 4 bases; nucleotides outside the gene matches: 13. For the CDR3, the DNA is TGTGCCAGCTACTACCCCGGGACAGAGTTCACCGGGGAGCTGTTTTTT. Amino acid sequence: CASYYPGTEFTGELFF.

This clone has only a few counts. The chain uses TRBV7-2 and TRBJ2-3, with D possibly matching TRBD2 (7 bases). This CDR3 contains 14 residues. The germline CDR1 and CDR2 sequences are SGHTA and FQGNSA. Trimming left V 10 bases short and J 2 bases short, with 16 bases between. CDR3 sequence reads: CATPSRGLTDTQYF. CDR3 nucleotide sequence: TGTGCCACACCATCGCGGGGGCTCACAGATACGCAGTATTTT.

The V and J genes are TRBV11-2 and TRBJ2-1; D unresolved. With 4 bases removed from V and 8 bases from J, the gap between germline ends came to 15 bases. There are 14 residues in the CDR3. Germline CDR1 is SGHAT and CDR2 is FQNNGV. CDR3 sequence reads: CASSSVSSNHEQFF. Written as DNA, the CDR3 is TGTGCCAGCAGCTCGGTCTCGTCCAACCATGAGCAGTTCTTC.

V gene TRBV2 combines with J gene TRBJ2-3, with D perhaps given as TRBD1 or TRBD2 (5 bases each). Germline-derived CDR1 and CDR2 are SNHLY and FYNNEI. Trimming stripped 8 bases from V and 6 bases from J, with 6 bases between. This CDR3 region has 10 residues. As DNA, the CDR3 is TGTGCCAGCGAGGGGGATACGCAGTATTTT. Encoded protein: CASEGDTQYF.

The gene calls are TRBV6-5 and TRBJ1-1, with a possible D match to TRBD1 (6 bases). This CDR3 is built from 15 residues. Germline CDR1 is MNHEY and CDR2 is SVGAGI. Trimming left V 7 bases short and J 0 bases short, with 15 bases between. Here the CDR3 reads CASKGGVHMNTEAFF. The CDR3 DNA reads TGTGCCAGCAAGGGGGGGGTCCATATGAACACTGAAGCTTTCTTT.

The J gene is TRBJ1-5, the V gene TRBV7-2, with a weak D call TRBD1 (5 bases). Between the trimmed V and J ends, which lost 5 bases and 6 bases, there was a span of 14 bases. This CDR3 spans 14 amino acids. CDR1 SGHTA and CDR2 FQGNSA come from the germline V gene. This chain's CDR3 is CASSNTGRSQPQHF. CDR3 nucleotide sequence: TGTGCCAGCAGCAACACAGGTCGGAGTCAGCCCCAGCATTTT.

This chain links TRBV30 with TRBJ2-1; no clear D gene. CDR1 GTSNPN and CDR2 SVGIG come from the germline V gene (reference sequence). V shed 4 bases and J shed 0 bases, with 7 bases lying between them. This CDR3 contains 13 residues. The CDR3 DNA sequence: TGTGCCTGGACTATTAGCTCCTACAATGAGCAGTTCTTC. It yields the protein CAWTISSYNEQFF. Complete variable domain (other parts from reference TRBV30 and TRBJ2-1): SQTIHQWPATLVQPVGSPLSLECTVEGTSNPNLYWYRQAAGRGLQLLFYSVGIGQISSEVPQNLSASRPQDRQFILSSKKLLLSDSGFYLCAWTISSYNEQFFGPGTRLTVL.

The chain couples TRBV4-1 to TRBJ2-7; D call uncertain. CDR1 is MGHRA, CDR2 YSYEKL, per germline. The CDR3 runs 14 residues. Trimming pared 0 bases from V and 0 bases from J, leaving 6 bases between. CDR3 in amino acids: CASSQDRTSYEQYF. The DNA of the CDR3 is TGCGCCAGCAGCCAAGACAGGACCTCCTACGAGCAGTACTTC.

The J gene is TRBJ2-1, the V gene TRBV7-9, with no clear D. Germline V gene lookup returns CDR1 SEHNR and CDR2 FQNEAQ (reference sequence). This CDR3 spans 12 amino acids. Trimming left V 6 bases short and J 4 bases short, with 7 bases between. The CDR3 reads CASRSPYNEQFF. CDR3 coding DNA: TGTGCCAGCAGGTCGCCGTACAATGAGCAGTTCTTC.

The count of this clone is one. The CDR3 is CASSLQGQPYEQYF. The CDR3 coding sequence is TGTGCCAGTAGTCTTCAGGGACAGCCTTACGAGCAGTACTTC. This sequence joins TRBV19 and TRBJ2-7; the match to TRBD1 covers 7 bases. CDR3 size: 14 residues. Germline CDR1 and CDR2: LNHDA and SQIVND (reference sequence). V was pared by 5 bases and J by 4 bases, with 8 bases of the junction left unmatched.

The rearrangement links TRBV6-5 to TRBJ1-2, with D uncertain. V lost 4 bases to trimming and J lost 4 bases, with 16 bases between them. CDR1 and CDR2 from the germline V gene are MNHEY and SVGAGI. This CDR3 has 15 residues. Here the CDR3 reads CASSFALGRAYGYTF. DNA of the CDR3: TGTGCCAGCAGTTTTGCCTTAGGGCGGGCCTATGGCTACACCTTC.

The J gene is TRBJ2-7, the V gene TRBV4-3, with 9 bases matching TRBD2. Germline V CDR1 and CDR2: LGHNA, YSLEER. Trimming took 2 bases from V and 0 from J; bases not matched to a gene: 5. CDR3 size: 16 residues. This CDR3 is CASSQTGTSLSYEQYF. The CDR3 nucleotides are TGCGCCAGCAGCCAAACCGGGACTAGCCTCTCCTACGAGCAGTACTTC.

This sequence joins TRBV15 and TRBJ2-7; a possible D gene is TRBD1 (6 bases). The CDR3 totals 14 residues. Deletions cut 4 bases from V and 4 bases from J, with 14 bases between. Germline V lookup: CDR1 LNHNV, CDR2 YYDKDF (reference sequence). CDR3 protein: CATSTPQGEYEQYF. The CDR3 coding sequence is TGTGCCACCAGCACCCCACAGGGCGAATACGAGCAGTACTTC.

The rearrangement uses TRBV10-1 and TRBJ2-2; 8 nucleotides line up with TRBD1. CDR3 length: 14 amino acids. Per germline, CDR1 WNHNN and CDR2 SYGVQD (reference sequence). The junction had 3 bases not matched to a gene; V was cut back by 4 bases and J by 5 bases. The CDR3 DNA reads TGCGCCAGCAGTGGACAGGGGTTAACCGGGGAGCTGTTTTTT. Its protein is CASSGQGLTGELFF.

The V gene is TRBV6-5, the J gene TRBJ2-7; D possibly corresponds to TRBD1 (6 bases). Trimming took 2 bases from V and 1 from J, leaving 9 bases between them. The CDR3 extends over 14 amino acids. Per the germline V gene, CDR1 is MNHEY and CDR2 is SVGAGI. Here the CDR3 DNA reads TGTGCCAGCAGTTACAACGACAGGTCCTACGAGCAGTACTTC. Protein product: CASSYNDRSYEQYF.

V usage is TRBV4-1 and J usage is TRBJ2-2; 7 nucleotides line up with TRBD2. This CDR3 is built from 14 residues. Germline V gene data show CDR1 as MGHRA and CDR2 as YSYEKL. After removal of 2 bases from V and 4 bases from J, the junction contained 1 base not matched to a gene. The CDR3 here is CASSQRGGTGELFF. The CDR3 nucleotides are TGCGCCAGCAGCCAACGCGGGGGCACCGGGGAGCTGTTTTTT.

This chain joins TRBV6-1 and TRBJ2-2; D may be TRBD1 (5 bases). Germline lookup yields CDR1 MNHNS and CDR2 SASEGT. CDR3 length equals 15 residues. V gave up 6 bases and J gave up 7 bases, with 18 bases separating them. The CDR3 reads CASSLDPGLGGELFF. The CDR3 nucleotides are TGTGCCAGCAGCCTTGACCCAGGGCTAGGCGGGGAGCTGTTTTTT.

The chain couples TRBV19 to TRBJ2-2, with TRBD2 matching 14 bases. With V trimmed by 8 bases and J by 4 bases, 9 bases remained unmatched. The CDR3 is made up of 17 amino acids. In germline, CDR1 is LNHDA, CDR2 SQIVND (reference sequence). The CDR3 coding sequence is TGTGCCAGTCGACCGGGACTAGCGGGAGCGGTCACCGGGGAGCTGTTTTTT. Its translation: CASRPGLAGAVTGELFF.

This rearrangement joins TRBV5-4 to TRBJ2-5, with 7 positions matching TRBD1. The tail of the sequence fits TRBJ2-7 better, so the J call may be wrong. The length of the CDR3 is 15 residues. Germline values: CDR1 SGHNT, CDR2 YYREEE (reference sequence). The CDR3 protein is CASSLVQGNSYEQYF. DNA for the CDR3: TGTGCCAGCAGCTTGGTACAGGGGAATTCCTACGAGCAGTACTTC.

This clone was found once. The rearrangement joins TRBV4-3 to TRBJ1-1; a weak D match, TRBD1 (5 bases). Germline CDR1 LGHNA, CDR2 YSLEER. This CDR3 contains 15 residues. Trimming stripped 1 base from V and 3 bases from J, with 12 bases between. CDR3 loop: CASSQGNGGDTEAFF. The CDR3 DNA follows: TGCGCCAGCAGCCAAGGTAACGGGGGTGACACTGAAGCTTTCTTT.

The rearrangement joins TRBV28 to TRBJ2-1, with a tentative D call TRBD2 (6 bases). Germline assignment: CDR1 MDHEN and CDR2 SYDVKM. Trimming cost V 6 bases and J 1 base, with 13 bases left between them. This CDR3 is built from 15 residues. CDR3 bases: TGTGCCAGCAGCGAAACGGGGGATTCCTACAATGAGCAGTTCTTC. It specifies CASSETGDSYNEQFF.

This chain joins TRBV19 and TRBJ2-1, with D tentatively TRBD2 (6 bases). The ends were cut back, 4 bases at V and 10 bases at J, with 11 bases in the middle. The CDR3 length is 12 residues. Germline CDR1 LNHDA, CDR2 SQIVND (reference sequence). Written as DNA, the CDR3 is TGTGCCAGTAGTACCTCGGGGGACGAGCAGTTCTTC. Amino acid sequence: CASSTSGDEQFF.

The J gene is TRBJ1-2, the V gene TRBV28; perhaps TRBD1 as D (5 bases). Germline V gene data show CDR1 as MDHEN and CDR2 as SYDVKM. The CDR3 loop spans 14 amino acids. The V end lost 3 bases, the J end lost 3 bases, and 11 bases lay between the germline ends. CDR3 nucleotides: TGTGCCAGCAGTTTCGAAAGAGGGGACTATGGCTACACCTTC. Translation: CASSFERGDYGYTF.

The genes are TRBV18 and TRBJ1-4; D is undetermined. The CDR3 loop spans 14 amino acids. Deletions cut 0 bases from V and 4 bases from J, with 6 bases between. The V gene's germline CDR1 is KGHSH and CDR2 LQKENI. CDR3 nucleotide sequence: TGTGCCAGCTCACCACCGAATAGTAATGAAAAACTGTTTTTT. It codes for CASSPPNSNEKLFF.

The V call is TRBV27, the J call TRBJ2-7; 10 bases fit TRBD1. Per germline, CDR1 MNHEY and CDR2 SMNVEV (reference sequence). This CDR3 has 14 residues. V lost 8 bases to trimming and J lost 1 base; unmatched junction nucleotides: 5. The CDR3 sequence is CASRGTGDSYEQYF. CDR3 sequence (DNA): TGTGCCAGCCGCGGGACAGGGGATTCCTACGAGCAGTACTTC.

This sequence joins TRBV4-1 and TRBJ1-5; 8 bases align to TRBD1. Looked up from germline, CDR1 is MGHRA and CDR2 is YSYEKL. The junction had 13 bases not matched to a gene; V was cut back by 3 bases and J by 6 bases. The CDR3 loop spans 17 amino acids. DNA of the CDR3: TGCGCCAGCAGCCACGGACAGGGAATCAGCATGGGTCAGCCCCAGCATTTT. It codes for CASSHGQGISMGQPQHF.

This chain joins TRBV28 and TRBJ2-1, with D possibly being TRBD1 or TRBD2 (5 bases each). Trimming took 2 bases from V and 4 from J, leaving 21 bases between them. Germline V gene sequence: CDR1 MDHEN, CDR2 SYDVKM. CDR3 size: 18 residues. In DNA form, the CDR3 reads TGTGCCAGCAGTTTACTAATACGGGACGCCCAAGAGTACAATGAGCAGTTCTTC. Its translation is CASSLLIRDAQEYNEQFF.

The chain has TRBV7-8 and TRBJ1-5, with TRBD1 matching 7 bases. The junction had 4 bases not matched to a gene; V was cut back by 1 base and J by 1 base. The CDR3 spans 16 residues. Germline lookup yields CDR1 SGHVS and CDR2 FQNEAQ. The CDR3 DNA sequence: TGTGCCAGCAGCTTAGGGGTCAGGGGGAGCAATCAGCCCCAGCATTTT. This translates into CASSLGVRGSNQPQHF. Supplemented by reference TRBV7-8 and TRBJ1-5, the full variable domain reads GAGVSQSPRYKVAKRGQDVALRCDPISGHVSLFWYQQALGQGPEFLTYFQNEAQLDKSGLPSDRFFAERPEGSVSTLKIQRTQQEDSAVYLCASSLGVRGSNQPQHFGDGTRLSIL.

The V call is TRBV5-6, the J call TRBJ1-3; 7 bases are shared with TRBD1. The V segment lost 0 bases and the J segment 7 bases; nucleotides outside the gene matches: 4. CDR3 size: 14 residues. Germline V gene lookup returns CDR1 SGHDT and CDR2 YYEEEE. CDR3 region: CASSLDQGGNTIYF. The CDR3 DNA follows: TGTGCCAGCAGCTTGGACCAGGGGGGCAACACCATATATTTT.

The genes are TRBV9 and TRBJ2-5; TRBD1 matches 7 bases. The germline gives CDR1 SGDLS, CDR2 YYNGEE. The CDR3 is made up of 15 amino acids. Germline trimming cut 4 bases from V and 3 bases from J; bases unmatched to any gene: 9. The DNA for the CDR3 is TGTGCCAGCAGCCTAGGGGGCGCGGGTAAAGAGACCCAGTACTTC. Its translation: CASSLGGAGKETQYF.